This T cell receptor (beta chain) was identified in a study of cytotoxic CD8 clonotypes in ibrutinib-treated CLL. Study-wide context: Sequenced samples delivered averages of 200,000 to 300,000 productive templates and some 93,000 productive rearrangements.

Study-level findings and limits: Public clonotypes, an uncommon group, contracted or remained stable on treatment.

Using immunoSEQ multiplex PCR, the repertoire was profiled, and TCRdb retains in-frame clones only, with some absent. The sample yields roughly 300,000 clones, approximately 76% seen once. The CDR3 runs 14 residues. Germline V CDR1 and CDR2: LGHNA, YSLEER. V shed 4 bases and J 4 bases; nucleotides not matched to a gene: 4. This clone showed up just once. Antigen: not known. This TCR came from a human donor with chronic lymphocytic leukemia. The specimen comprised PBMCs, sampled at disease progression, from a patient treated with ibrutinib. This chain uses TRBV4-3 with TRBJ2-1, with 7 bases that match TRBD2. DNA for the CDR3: TGCGCCAGCAGCCGGCGGGAGAAGTACAATGAGCAGTTCTTC. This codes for CASSRREKYNEQFF.